The sequence of this T cell receptor (beta chain) was determined in a study of Ad26.COV2.S vaccination and SARS-CoV-2 variants. Study-wide findings and caveats: Vaccinated and placebo-treated recipients had similar non-spike TCR breadth. Possibly, TCR breadth and depth analyses underestimated total T cell responses.

Treatment meaning: some 19 received Ad26.COV2.S at low or high dose, single or two shots; 5 received placebo; per-sample allocation not given. Sample collection was performed on day 63 after the first vaccine or placebo injection. As to this clone: Its antigen is as yet unknown.

V lost 1 base, J lost 8 bases, and 10 bases stayed unmatched. The CDR3 loop spans 16 amino acids. Per the germline V gene, CDR1 is SGHAT and CDR2 is FQNNGV. Using immunoSEQ multiplex PCR, the repertoire was profiled, and TCRdb retains in-frame clones only, with some absent. Of 350,000 to 500,000 clones listed, roughly 87% were seen once; the top ten hold about 4.1%. The source of this sequence is a person aged 18-60 years who received the Ad26.COV2.S COVID-19 vaccine or a placebo. The sample here was peripheral blood, taken in a trial of Ad26.COV2.S vaccine versus placebo. The chain uses TRBV11-2 and TRBJ2-1, with 8 bases lining up with TRBD2. CDR3 sequence: CASSLVGGAGADEQFF. CDR3 in DNA: TGTGCCAGCAGCTTAGTCGGGGGGGCGGGAGCGGATGAGCAGTTCTTC. The variable domain in full, with the rest retrieved from reference TRBV11-2 and TRBJ2-1, is EAGVAQSPRYKIIEKRQSVAFWCNPISGHATLYWYQQILGQGPKLLIQFQNNGVVDDSQLPKDRFSAERLKGVDSTLKIQPAKLEDSAVYLCASSLVGGAGADEQFFGPGTRLTVL.